Included here is one T cell receptor (beta chain) sequence, with context. As yet, its antigen is unknown. The record originates from a study of T cell responses to AZD1222 COVID-19 vaccine. Study observations and caveats: No repertoire was sampled before or during the peak T cell response, only after it. Increases in Spike-specific TCR breadth and depth were seen after two AZD1222 doses.

The germline V gene encodes CDR1 DFQATT and CDR2 SNEGSKA (reference sequence). Between the trimmed V and J ends, which lost 6 bases and 6 bases, there was a span of 11 bases. CDR3 length: 11 residues. Clones were read by immunoSEQ multiplex PCR, and TCRdb kept only the in-frame ones, dropping some. Here the sample spans tens of thousands of clones, approximately 80% being singletons. This TCR was recovered from an adult in good health. J is TRBJ1-2 and V is TRBV20-1, with D perhaps matching TRBD1 (6 bases). The input for sequencing was peripheral blood, taken on day 0 of AZD1222 vaccination. The CDR3 region is CSARDIDGYTF. CDR3 DNA sequence: TGCAGTGCACGGGACATCGATGGCTACACCTTC.